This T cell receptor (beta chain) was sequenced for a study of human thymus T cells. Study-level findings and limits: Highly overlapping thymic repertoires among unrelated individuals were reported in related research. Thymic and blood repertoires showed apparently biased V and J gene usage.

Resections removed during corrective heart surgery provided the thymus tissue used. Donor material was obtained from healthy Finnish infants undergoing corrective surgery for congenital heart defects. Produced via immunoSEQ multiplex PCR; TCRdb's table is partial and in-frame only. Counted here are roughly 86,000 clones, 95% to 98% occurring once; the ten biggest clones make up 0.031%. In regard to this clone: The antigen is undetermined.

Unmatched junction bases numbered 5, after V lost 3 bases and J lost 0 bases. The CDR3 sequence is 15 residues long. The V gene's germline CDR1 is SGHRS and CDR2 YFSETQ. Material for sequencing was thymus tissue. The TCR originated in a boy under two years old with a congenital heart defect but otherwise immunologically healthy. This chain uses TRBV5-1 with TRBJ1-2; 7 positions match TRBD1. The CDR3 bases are TGCGCCAGCAGCTGGGACAGCAGACCTAACTATGGCTACACCTTC. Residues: CASSWDSRPNYGYTF.